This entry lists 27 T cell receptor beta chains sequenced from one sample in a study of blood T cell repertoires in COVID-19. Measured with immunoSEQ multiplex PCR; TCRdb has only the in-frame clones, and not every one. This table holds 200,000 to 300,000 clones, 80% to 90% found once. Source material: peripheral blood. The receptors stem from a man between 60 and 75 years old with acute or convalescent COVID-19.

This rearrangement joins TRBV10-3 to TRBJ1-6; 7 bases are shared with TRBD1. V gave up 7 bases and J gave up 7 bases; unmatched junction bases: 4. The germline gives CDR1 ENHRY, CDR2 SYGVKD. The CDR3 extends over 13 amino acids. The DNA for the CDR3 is TGTGCCATCAAGGGACAGTCAAATTCACCCCTCCACTTT. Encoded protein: CAIKGQSNSPLHF.

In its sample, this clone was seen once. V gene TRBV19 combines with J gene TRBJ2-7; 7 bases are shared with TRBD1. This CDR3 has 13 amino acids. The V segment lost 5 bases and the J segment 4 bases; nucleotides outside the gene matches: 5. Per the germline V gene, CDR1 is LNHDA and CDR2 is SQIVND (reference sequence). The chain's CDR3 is CASSVKQGYEQYF. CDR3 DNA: TGTGCCAGTAGTGTCAAACAGGGGTACGAGCAGTACTTC.

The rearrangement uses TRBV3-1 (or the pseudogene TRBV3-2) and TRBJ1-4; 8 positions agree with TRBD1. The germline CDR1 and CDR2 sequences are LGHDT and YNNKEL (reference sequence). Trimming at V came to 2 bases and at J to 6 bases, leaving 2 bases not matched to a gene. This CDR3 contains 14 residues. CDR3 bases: TGTGCCAGCAGCCAACTGACAGGGGATGAAAAACTGTTTTTT. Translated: CASSQLTGDEKLFF.

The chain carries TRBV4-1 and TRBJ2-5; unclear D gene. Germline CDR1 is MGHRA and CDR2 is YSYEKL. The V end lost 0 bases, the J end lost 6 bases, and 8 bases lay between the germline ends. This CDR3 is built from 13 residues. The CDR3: CASSQEGIKTQYF. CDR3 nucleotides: TGCGCCAGCAGCCAAGAGGGCATAAAGACCCAGTACTTC.

The CDR3 nucleotides read TGTGCCAGCAGTGAGAAACCGGGGGGGGAGCAGTTCTTC. It yields the protein CASSEKPGGEQFF. The chain is built from TRBV2 and TRBJ2-1; TRBD2 matches 8 bases. CDR3 size: 13 residues. Germline V gene data show CDR1 as SNHLY and CDR2 as FYNNEI. The V and J ends lost 3 bases and 10 bases, in that order; junction bases with no gene match: 5.

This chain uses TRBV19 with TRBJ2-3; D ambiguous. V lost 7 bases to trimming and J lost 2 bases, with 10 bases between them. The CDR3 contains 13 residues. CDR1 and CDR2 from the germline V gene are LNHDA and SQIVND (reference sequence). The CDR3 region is CASKERPTDTQYF. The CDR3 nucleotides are TGTGCCAGTAAGGAGAGACCCACAGATACGCAGTATTTT. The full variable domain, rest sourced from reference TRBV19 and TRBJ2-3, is DGGITQSPKYLFRKEGQNVTLSCEQNLNHDAMYWYRQDPGQGLRLIYYSQIVNDFQKGDIAEGYSVSREKKESFPLTVTSAQKNPTAFYLCASKERPTDTQYFGPGTRLTVL.

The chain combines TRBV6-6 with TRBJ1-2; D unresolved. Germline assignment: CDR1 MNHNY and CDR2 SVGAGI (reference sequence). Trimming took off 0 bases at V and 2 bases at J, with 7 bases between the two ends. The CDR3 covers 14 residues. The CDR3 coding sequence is TGTGCCAGCAGTTACTCGAGAGGGAACTATGGCTACACCTTC. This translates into CASSYSRGNYGYTF.

CDR3 amino acids: CATTQIYSNQPQHF. CDR3 sequence (DNA): TGTGCCACCACCCAGATATATAGCAATCAGCCCCAGCATTTT. The chain uses TRBV15 and TRBJ1-5; D gene ambiguous. V lost 7 bases and J 0 bases, leaving 10 bases between the germline ends. The CDR3 is made up of 14 amino acids. Germline loops: CDR1 LNHNV, CDR2 YYDKDF (reference sequence).

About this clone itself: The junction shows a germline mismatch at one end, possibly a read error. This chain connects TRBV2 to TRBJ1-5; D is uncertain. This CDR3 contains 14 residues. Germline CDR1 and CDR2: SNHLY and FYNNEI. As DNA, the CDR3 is TGTGCCAGCAGGGAAGGAGGAGGCAATCAGCCCCAGCATTTT. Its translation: CASREGGGNQPQHF.

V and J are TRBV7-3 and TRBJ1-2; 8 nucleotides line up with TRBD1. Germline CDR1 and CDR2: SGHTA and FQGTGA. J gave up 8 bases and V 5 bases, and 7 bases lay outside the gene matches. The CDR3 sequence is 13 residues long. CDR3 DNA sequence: TGTGCCAGCAGCCCCGGACAGGGACAGGGCTACACCTTC. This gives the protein CASSPGQGQGYTF.

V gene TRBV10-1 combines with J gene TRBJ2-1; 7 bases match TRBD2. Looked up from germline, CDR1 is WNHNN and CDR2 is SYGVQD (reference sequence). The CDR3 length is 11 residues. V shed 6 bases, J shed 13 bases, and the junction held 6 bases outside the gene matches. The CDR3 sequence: CASSGLGRQFF. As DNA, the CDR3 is TGCGCCAGCAGCGGACTAGGTAGACAGTTCTTC.

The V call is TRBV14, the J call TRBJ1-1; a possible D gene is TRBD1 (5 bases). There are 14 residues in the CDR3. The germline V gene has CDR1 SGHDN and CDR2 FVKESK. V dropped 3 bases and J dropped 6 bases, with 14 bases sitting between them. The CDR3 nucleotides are TGTGCCAGCAGCCAGGGGCTATTCAGCGCTGAAGCTTTCTTT. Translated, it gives CASSQGLFSAEAFF.

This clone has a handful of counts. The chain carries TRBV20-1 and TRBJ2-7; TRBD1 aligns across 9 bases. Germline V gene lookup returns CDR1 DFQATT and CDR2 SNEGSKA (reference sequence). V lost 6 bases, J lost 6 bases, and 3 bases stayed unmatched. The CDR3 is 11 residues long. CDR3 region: CSAGTGIEQYF. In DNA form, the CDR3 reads TGCAGTGCGGGGACAGGGATCGAGCAGTACTTC.

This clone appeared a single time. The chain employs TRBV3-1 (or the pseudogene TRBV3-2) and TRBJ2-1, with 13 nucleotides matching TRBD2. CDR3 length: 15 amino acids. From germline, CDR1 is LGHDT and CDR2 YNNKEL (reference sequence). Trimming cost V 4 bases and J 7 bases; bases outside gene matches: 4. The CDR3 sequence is CASSRLAGGGNEQFF. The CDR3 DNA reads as TGTGCCAGCAGCCGACTAGCGGGGGGAGGAAATGAGCAGTTCTTC.

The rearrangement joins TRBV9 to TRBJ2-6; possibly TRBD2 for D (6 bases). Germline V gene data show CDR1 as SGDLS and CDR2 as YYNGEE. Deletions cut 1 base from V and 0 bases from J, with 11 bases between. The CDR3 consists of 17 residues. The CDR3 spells CASSVTSTISGANVLTF. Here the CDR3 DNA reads TGTGCCAGCAGCGTAACTAGCACTATCTCTGGGGCCAACGTCCTGACTTTC. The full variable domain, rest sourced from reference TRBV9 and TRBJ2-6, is DSGVTQTPKHLITATGQRVTLRCSPRSGDLSVYWYQQSLDQGLQFLIQYYNGEERAKGNILERFSAQQFPDLHSELNLSSLELGDSALYFCASSVTSTISGANVLTFGAGSRLTVL.

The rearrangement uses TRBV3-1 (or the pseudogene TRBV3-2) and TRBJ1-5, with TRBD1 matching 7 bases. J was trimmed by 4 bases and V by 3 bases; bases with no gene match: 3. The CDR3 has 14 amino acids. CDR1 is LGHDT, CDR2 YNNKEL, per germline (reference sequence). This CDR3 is CASSQTRGNQPQHF. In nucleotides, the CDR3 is TGTGCCAGCAGCCAGACCAGGGGGAATCAGCCCCAGCATTTT.

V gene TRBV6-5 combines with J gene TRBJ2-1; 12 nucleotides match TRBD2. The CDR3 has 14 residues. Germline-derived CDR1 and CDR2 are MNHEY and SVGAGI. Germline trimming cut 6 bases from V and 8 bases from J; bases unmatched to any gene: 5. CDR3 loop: CASRTSGGTYEQFF. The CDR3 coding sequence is TGTGCCAGCAGGACTAGCGGGGGAACCTATGAGCAGTTCTTC.

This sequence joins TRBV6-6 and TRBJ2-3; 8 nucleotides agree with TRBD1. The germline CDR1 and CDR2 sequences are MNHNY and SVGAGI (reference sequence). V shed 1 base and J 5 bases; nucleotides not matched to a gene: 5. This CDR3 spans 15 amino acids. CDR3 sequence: CASSYFRTGQDTQYF. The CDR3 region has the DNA TGTGCCAGCAGTTACTTCCGGACAGGGCAAGATACGCAGTATTTT.

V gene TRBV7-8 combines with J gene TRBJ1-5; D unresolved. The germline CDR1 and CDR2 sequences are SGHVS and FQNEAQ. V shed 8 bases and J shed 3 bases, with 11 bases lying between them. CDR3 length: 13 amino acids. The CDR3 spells CASGEVANQPQHF. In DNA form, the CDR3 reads TGTGCCAGCGGGGAGGTCGCCAATCAGCCCCAGCATTTT.

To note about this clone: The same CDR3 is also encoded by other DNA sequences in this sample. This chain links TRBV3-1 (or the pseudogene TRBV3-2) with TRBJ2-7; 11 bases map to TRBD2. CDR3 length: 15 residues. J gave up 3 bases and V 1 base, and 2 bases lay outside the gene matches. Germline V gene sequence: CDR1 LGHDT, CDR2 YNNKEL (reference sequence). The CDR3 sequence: CASSQGLAGRYEQYF. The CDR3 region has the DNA TGTGCCAGCAGCCAAGGACTAGCGGGACGCTACGAGCAGTACTTC.

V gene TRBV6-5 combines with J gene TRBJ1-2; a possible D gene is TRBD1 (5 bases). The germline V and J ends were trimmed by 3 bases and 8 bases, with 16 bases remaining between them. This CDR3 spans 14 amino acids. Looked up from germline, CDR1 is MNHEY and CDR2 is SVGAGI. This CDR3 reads CASSYVGGAGGYTF. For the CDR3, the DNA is TGTGCCAGCAGTTATGTCGGCGGGGCGGGGGGCTACACCTTC.

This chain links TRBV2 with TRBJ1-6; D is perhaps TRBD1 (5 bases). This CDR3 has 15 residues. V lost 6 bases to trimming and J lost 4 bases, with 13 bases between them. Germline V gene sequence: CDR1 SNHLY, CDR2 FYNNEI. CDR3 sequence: CASSETGEYNSPLHF. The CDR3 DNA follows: TGTGCCAGCAGCGAAACGGGGGAATATAATTCACCCCTCCACTTT.

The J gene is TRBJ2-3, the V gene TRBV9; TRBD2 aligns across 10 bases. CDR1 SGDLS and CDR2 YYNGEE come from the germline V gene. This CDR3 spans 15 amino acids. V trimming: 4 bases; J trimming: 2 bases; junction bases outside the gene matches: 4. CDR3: CASSFSGGSTDTQYF. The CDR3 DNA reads TGTGCCAGCAGCTTTAGCGGGGGGTCCACAGATACGCAGTATTTT.

CDR3 region: CASRGGQGAGTGELFF. CDR3 nucleotides: TGTGCCAGCAGAGGGGGACAGGGGGCTGGCACCGGGGAGCTGTTTTTT. V is TRBV28 and J is TRBJ2-2; 12 nucleotides agree with TRBD1. The germline gives CDR1 MDHEN, CDR2 SYDVKM. V was clipped by 6 bases and J by 4 bases; unmatched bases: 6. This CDR3 is built from 16 residues.

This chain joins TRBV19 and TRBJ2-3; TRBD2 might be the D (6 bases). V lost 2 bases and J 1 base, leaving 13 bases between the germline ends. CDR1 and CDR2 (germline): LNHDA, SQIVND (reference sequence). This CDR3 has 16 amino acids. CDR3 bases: TGTGCCAGTAGTATACGGGGACTCCCAGGCACAGATACGCAGTATTTT. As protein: CASSIRGLPGTDTQYF.

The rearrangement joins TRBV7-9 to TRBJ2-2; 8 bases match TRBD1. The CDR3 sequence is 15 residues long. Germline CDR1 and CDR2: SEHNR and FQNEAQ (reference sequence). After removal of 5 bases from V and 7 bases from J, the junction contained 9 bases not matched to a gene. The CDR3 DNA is TGTGCCAGCAGCCCACCAGGGGGCGAGGGCGGGGAGCTGTTTTTT. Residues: CASSPPGGEGGELFF. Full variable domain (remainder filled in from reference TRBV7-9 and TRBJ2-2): DTGVSQNPRHKITKRGQNVTFRCDPISEHNRLYWYRQTLGQGPEFLTYFQNEAQLEKSRLLSDRFSAERPKGSFSTLEIQRTEQGDSAMYLCASSPPGGEGGELFFGEGSRLTVL.

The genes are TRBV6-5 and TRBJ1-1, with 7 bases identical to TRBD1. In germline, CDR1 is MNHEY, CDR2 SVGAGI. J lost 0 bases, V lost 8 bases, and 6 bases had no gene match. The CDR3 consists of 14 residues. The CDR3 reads CASRTGGMNTEAFF. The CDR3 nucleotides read TGTGCCAGCCGGACAGGTGGAATGAACACTGAAGCTTTCTTT.